This passage covers 2 T cell receptor beta chains from one sample sequenced in a study of blood T cell repertoires in COVID-19. Profiling relied on immunoSEQ multiplex PCR, and the TCRdb table lists in-frame clones only, not all of them. This sample has 120,000 or so clones, with 90% found just once. The sample consisted of peripheral blood. The receptors here all came from a man between 60 and 75 years old with COVID-19, enrolled during active disease.

J is TRBJ1-1 and V is TRBV11-2, with 9 nucleotides matching TRBD1. V was clipped by 5 bases and J by 4 bases; unmatched bases: 5. CDR1 and CDR2 (germline): SGHAT, FQNNGV. This CDR3 has 14 residues. The CDR3 DNA sequence: TGTGCCAGCAGCGCCGGACAGGGGTTCACTGAAGCTTTCTTT. Translation gives CASSAGQGFTEAFF.

This clone appeared a few times. This chain joins TRBV20-1 and TRBJ2-7; 13 bases agree with TRBD2. Trimming removed 3 bases from V and 5 bases from J; junction bases left unmatched: 10. Germline assignment: CDR1 DFQATT and CDR2 SNEGSKA (reference sequence). The CDR3 has 16 amino acids. The CDR3 here is CSASDRLAGGLNEQYF. For the CDR3, the DNA is TGCAGTGCTAGTGACAGACTAGCGGGAGGTCTTAACGAGCAGTACTTC.